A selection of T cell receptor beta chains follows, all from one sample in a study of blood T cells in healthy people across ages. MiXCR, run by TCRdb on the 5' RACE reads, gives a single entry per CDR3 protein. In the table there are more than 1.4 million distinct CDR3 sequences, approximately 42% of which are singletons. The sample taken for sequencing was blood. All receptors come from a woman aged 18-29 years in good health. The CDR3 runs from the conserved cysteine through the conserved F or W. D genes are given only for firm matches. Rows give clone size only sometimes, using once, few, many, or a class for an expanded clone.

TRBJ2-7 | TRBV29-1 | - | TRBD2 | TGCAGCGTTGTTGGACTAGACGGCTCCTACAATGAGCGGTACTTC | CSVVGLDGSYNERYF
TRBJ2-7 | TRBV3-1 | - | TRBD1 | TGTGCCAGCAGCCCCTGGACAGGCCAAATCTCCTACGAGCAGTACTTC | CASSPWTGQISYEQYF
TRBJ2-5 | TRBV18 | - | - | TGTGCCAGCGCACCACAGTCAGGAGGGACCCAGTACTTC | CASAPQSGGTQYF
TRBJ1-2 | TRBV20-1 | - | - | TGCAGTGCTAGAGATCAGGCACTGAATGGCTACACCTTC | CSARDQALNGYTF
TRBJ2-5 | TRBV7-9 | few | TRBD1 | TGTGCCAGCAGCGGCCCGGGACAGACCAAAGAGACCCAGTACTTC | CASSGPGQTKETQYF
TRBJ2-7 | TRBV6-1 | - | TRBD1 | TGTGCCAGCAGTGCCCTGGGACAGGGGACGGTACGCGAGCAGTACTTC | CASSALGQGTVREQYF
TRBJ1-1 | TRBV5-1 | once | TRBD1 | TGCGCCAGCAGCTCACCTCTCGAGGGACAGGACGACACTGAAGCTTTCTTT | CASSSPLEGQDDTEAFF
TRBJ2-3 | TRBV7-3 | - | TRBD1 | TGTGCCAGCAGCCTCGGACAGGGTGGGAACACAGATACGCAGTATTTT | CASSLGQGGNTDTQYF
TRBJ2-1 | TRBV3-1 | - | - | TGTGCCAGCAGCCACCAAGTAGGCTGGGAGTTCTTC | CASSHQVGWEFF
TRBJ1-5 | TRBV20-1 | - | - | TGCAGTGCTAGGGAGGCAGTAGATCAGCCCCAGCATTTT | CSAREAVDQPQHF
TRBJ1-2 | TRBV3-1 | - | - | TGTGCCAGCAGCCAAGATATCGCCTCGGGCTACACCTTC | CASSQDIASGYTF
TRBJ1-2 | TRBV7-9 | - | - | TGTGCCAGCAGCTTAGACAGGGTGAATGGCTACACCTTC | CASSLDRVNGYTF
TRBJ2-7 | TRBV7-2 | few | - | TGTGCCAGCAGCTTAGAGCCTGGCAGTCCCTACGAGCAGTACTTC | CASSLEPGSPYEQYF
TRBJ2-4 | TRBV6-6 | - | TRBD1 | TGTGTCAGCAGTGCGCAGGGGGCCCTAGCCAAAAACATTCAGTACTTC | CVSSAQGALAKNIQYF
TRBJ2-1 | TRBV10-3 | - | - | TGTGCCATCAGCTTACAGGGAGAGGGAGGTGAGCAGTTCTTC | CAISLQGEGGEQFF